This TCR beta chain was sequenced in a study of blood T cell repertoires in COVID-19. About the research overall: COVID-19 samples, acute and convalescent, were from the United States, Italy and Spain. PBMCs, B-cell-depleted T cells, or T cells were the source of the cDNA or gDNA that made up the material.

The trim removed 5 bases at V and 1 base at J, leaving 1 base unmatched. CDR3 length: 14 residues. Per germline, CDR1 MNHEY and CDR2 SVGAGI. In the original analysis: Estimated nucleated cell counts came from reference gene primer amplification. Clones were sequenced by immunoSEQ multiplex PCR, and TCRdb holds only the in-frame ones, with some missing. V, J and clone size are taken as reported in that table, and D and trimming were inferred from the DNA itself. The sample yields some 50,000 clones, roughly 86% seen once. This sequence originates from a woman of 80 years or more with acute or convalescent COVID-19. Input material: peripheral blood. The chain carries TRBV6-5 and TRBJ2-7; 11 bases match TRBD2. CDR3 loop: CASSLAGGSYEQYF. DNA of the CDR3: TGTGCCAGCAGTCTAGCGGGGGGTTCCTACGAGCAGTACTTC.